This T cell receptor beta chain was captured by sequencing in a study of Graves' ophthalmopathy and Graves' hyperthyroidism. RNA transcripts were the template, and TCR beta CDR3 regions were amplified from them. Following a first-round RT-PCR that used HTBI primers, a second-round multiplex PCR was carried out. TCRdb analysed the multiplex PCR reads with MiXCR anew, one entry per CDR3 protein. The sample lists under 250,000 distinct CDR3 sequences; under 30% were seen once. Trimming left V 7 bases short and J 1 base short, with 10 bases between. The CDR3 totals 13 residues. CDR1 and CDR2 (germline): LGHNT, FRNRAP.

The rearrangement links TRBV12-5 to TRBJ1-1; no reliable D call. Sequences were obtained from peripheral blood. The TCR comes from a man between 50 and 59 years old with Graves' ophthalmopathy. As DNA, the CDR3 is TGTGCTAGTGCGCTCACAACGAACACTGAAGCTTTCTTT. It codes for CASALTTNTEAFF.